This entry lists 16 T cell receptor beta chains sequenced from one sample in a study of T cells in Graves' hyperthyroidism and ophthalmopathy. RNA transcripts were the template for amplifying TCR beta CDR3 regions. The HTBI primer set served for first-round RT-PCR of the TCR CDR3. TCRdb re-derived calls from the multiplex PCR reads in MiXCR, one entry per CDR3 protein. The table shows 800,000 or so distinct CDR3 sequences, with over 35% occurring only once. Material for sequencing was blood. The source of these receptors is a young man with Graves' hyperthyroidism.

The chain uses TRBV19 and TRBJ2-3; the match to TRBD2 covers 7 bases. V lost 7 bases and J lost 1; bases outside the gene matches: 2. Germline CDR1 LNHDA, CDR2 SQIVND (reference sequence). This CDR3 is 13 amino acids long. The CDR3 sequence: CASNLAGTDTQYF. In nucleotides, the CDR3 is TGTGCCAGTAACCTAGCGGGCACAGATACGCAGTATTTT.

This sequence joins TRBV7-2 and TRBJ2-5; D is perhaps TRBD1 (6 bases). Germline CDR1 reads SGHTA; CDR2 reads FQGNSA. The CDR3 sequence is 14 residues long. V lost 5 bases to trimming and J lost 4 bases, with 14 bases between them. CDR3 sequence reads: CASSRQVGPETQYF. The CDR3 nucleotides are TGTGCCAGCAGCCGACAGGTGGGTCCAGAGACCCAGTACTTC.

This clonotype was seen repeatedly, ten times or more. The V call is TRBV25-1, the J call TRBJ2-2; TRBD2 agrees at 9 bases. Germline V gene lookup returns CDR1 MGHDK and CDR2 SYGVNS. With V trimmed by 7 bases and J by 2 bases, 11 bases remained unmatched. CDR3 length: 17 residues. The CDR3 DNA follows: TGTGCCAGCACATCGAGTCTAGCGGGGCCCAACACCGGGGAGCTGTTTTTT. This translates into CASTSSLAGPNTGELFF.

This clonotype was counted between two and nine times. The chain has TRBV12-3 or TRBV12-4 and TRBJ2-7; D unresolved. Deletions cut 0 bases from V and 7 bases from J, with 16 bases between. The CDR3 runs to 15 residues. CDR3 residues: CASSLALGPLGEQYF. In DNA, the CDR3 is TGTGCCAGCAGTTTAGCGCTAGGGCCTTTAGGTGAGCAGTACTTC.

In this sample, this clonotype turned up many times. The rearrangement links TRBV29-1 to TRBJ2-7, with 9 positions matching TRBD1. V trimming: 4 bases; J trimming: 4 bases; junction bases outside the gene matches: 5. The length of the CDR3 is 13 residues. The germline V gene encodes CDR1 SQVTM and CDR2 ANQGSEA. CDR3 region: CSVGGTGWYEQYF. CDR3 in DNA: TGCAGCGTTGGAGGGACAGGGTGGTACGAGCAGTACTTC.

The chain recombines TRBV12-3 or TRBV12-4 with TRBJ2-5; D possibly matches TRBD1 or TRBD2 (5 bases each). Trimming shortened V by 5 bases and J by 5 bases, and 21 bases separated the two germline ends. The length of the CDR3 is 16 residues. CDR3 in DNA: TGTGCCAGCAGTCTAGGGACCTTGGTGGCGGGTGAGACCCAGTACTTC. Protein sequence: CASSLGTLVAGETQYF.

The chain links TRBV7-2 to TRBJ1-1, with D possibly being TRBD1 (5 bases). Trimming pared 5 bases from V and 2 bases from J, leaving 18 bases between. There are 16 residues in the CDR3. Germline CDR1 is SGHTA and CDR2 is FQGNSA. CDR3 nucleotide sequence: TGTGCCAGCAGCCAAGATCAGGGACTCCTCAACACTGAAGCTTTCTTT. It yields the protein CASSQDQGLLNTEAFF.

The V gene is TRBV5-1, the J gene TRBJ2-3; 11 nucleotides match TRBD2. Germline V gene lookup returns CDR1 SGHRS and CDR2 YFSETQ. The CDR3 totals 15 residues. V lost 6 bases to trimming and J lost 4 bases; unmatched junction nucleotides: 7. CDR3 loop: CASTKLAGDSDTQYF. The DNA of the CDR3 is TGCGCCAGCACCAAACTAGCGGGAGATTCAGATACGCAGTATTTT.

With respect to this clonotype: With a much larger clone just one base away, this may be a read error. The conserved phenylalanine or tryptophan normally closing the CDR3 is absent here, so this likely arose from a read error. J is TRBJ1-1 and V is TRBV12-3 or TRBV12-4; possibly TRBD1 for D (6 bases). CDR3 length equals 13 residues. V was pared by 6 bases and J by 5 bases, with 13 bases between. Here the CDR3 reads CASRPDSSTEAFL. The CDR3 coding sequence is TGTGCCAGCAGACCGGACAGTTCTACTGAAGCTTTCCTT.

This clonotype came up a few times. This may be a read error, as it is one base from a much larger clone. The chain is built from TRBV7-6 and TRBJ2-2; D possibly corresponds to TRBD1 (5 bases). Germline lookup yields CDR1 SGHVS and CDR2 FNYEAQ. The CDR3 contains 13 residues. V lost 1 base to trimming and J lost 7 bases, with 7 bases between them. The CDR3 loop reads CASSLGGNGELFF. In nucleotides, the CDR3 is TGTGCCAGCAGCTTAGGGGGCAACGGGGAGCTGTTTTTT.

This clonotype has just a few counts. The chain combines TRBV20-1 with TRBJ2-7; TRBD2 matches at 9 bases. Germline trimming cut 4 bases from V and 5 bases from J; bases unmatched to any gene: 9. The CDR3 spans 14 residues. Per germline, CDR1 DFQATT and CDR2 SNEGSKA (reference sequence). CDR3 loop: CSATTSGLGDEQYF. The CDR3 DNA sequence: TGCAGTGCTACGACTAGCGGCCTCGGGGACGAGCAGTACTTC.

This clonotype has at least ten counts. The rearrangement links TRBV12-3 or TRBV12-4 to TRBJ2-7; D perhaps matches TRBD2 (5 bases). The CDR3 contains 12 residues. Trimming left V 6 bases short and J 7 bases short, with 13 bases between. The CDR3 DNA follows: TGTGCCAGCAGCTCCGGACCGGGGGAGCAGTACTTC. Translating gives CASSSGPGEQYF.

This rearrangement joins TRBV11-2 to TRBJ1-1, with 8 bases matching TRBD1. V shed 5 bases, J shed 4 bases, and the junction held 9 bases outside the gene matches. CDR3 size: 15 residues. Germline V CDR1 and CDR2: SGHAT, FQNNGV. The CDR3 loop reads CASSIRTGLGTEAFF. The DNA for the CDR3 is TGTGCCAGCAGCATACGGACAGGGCTGGGCACTGAAGCTTTCTTT.

The chain combines TRBV5-1 with TRBJ1-4; D is unclear. Trimming left V 4 bases short and J 5 bases short, with 12 bases between. CDR1 SGHRS and CDR2 YFSETQ come from the germline V gene. This CDR3 is built from 14 residues. The CDR3 DNA reads TGCGCCAGCAGCGGAGGACTGAGAAATGAAAAACTGTTTTTT. Encoded protein: CASSGGLRNEKLFF.

Ten or more counts support this clonotype. The CDR3 loop reads CASSRGKGSGANVLTF. The CDR3 coding sequence is TGTGCCAGCAGCCGGGGGAAAGGCTCTGGGGCCAACGTCCTGACTTTC. The gene calls are TRBV3-1 and TRBJ2-6; D might be TRBD1 or TRBD2, each matching 5 bases. This CDR3 has 16 residues. CDR1 is LGHDT and CDR2 is YNNKEL in the germline V gene (reference sequence). Trimming removed 4 bases at V and 0 bases at J, with 10 bases between.

Worth noting for this clonotype: This may be a read error, as it is one base from a much larger clone. V gene TRBV20-1 combines with J gene TRBJ1-1, with D perhaps TRBD1 (5 bases). The CDR3 covers 11 residues. Per the germline V gene, CDR1 is DFQATT and CDR2 is SNEGSKA (reference sequence). This CDR3 reads CGRGVDTEAFF. As DNA, the CDR3 is TGCGGTCGGGGCGTGGACACTGAAGCTTTCTTT.